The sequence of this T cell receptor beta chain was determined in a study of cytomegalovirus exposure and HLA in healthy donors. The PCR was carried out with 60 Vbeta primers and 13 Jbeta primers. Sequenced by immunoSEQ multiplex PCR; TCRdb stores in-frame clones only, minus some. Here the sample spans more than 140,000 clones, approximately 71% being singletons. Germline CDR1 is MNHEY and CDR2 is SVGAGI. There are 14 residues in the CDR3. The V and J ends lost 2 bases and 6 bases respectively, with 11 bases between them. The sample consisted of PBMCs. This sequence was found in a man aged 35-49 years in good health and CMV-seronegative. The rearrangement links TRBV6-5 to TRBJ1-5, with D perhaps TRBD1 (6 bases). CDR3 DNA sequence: TGTGCCAGCAGTTACACGGGGGGCGGTCAGCCCCAGCATTTT. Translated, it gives CASSYTGGGQPQHF.